This entry describes one T cell receptor beta chain. Its antigen is not identified. TCRdb's copy holds only in-frame clones and misses some; the assay was immunoSEQ multiplex PCR. This table holds some 160,000 clones, approximately 91% found once. The data were taken from a study of T cell responses to AZD1222 COVID-19 vaccine. Notes on the study in general: Receipt of two AZD1222 doses was followed by a rise in Spike-specific TCR breadth and depth.

It was second doses at about 4 or about 12 weeks that were pooled. The source is an adult who received the AZD1222 COVID-19 vaccine. The sequencing used peripheral blood, collected 28 days after the second AZD1222 dose.

The CDR3 here is CASSFYGPVQFF. Written as DNA, the CDR3 is TGTGCCAGCAGTTTTTACGGGCCTGTGCAGTTCTTC. This chain connects TRBV28 to TRBJ2-1; D is ambiguous. V lost 3 bases and J 12 bases, leaving 12 bases between the germline ends. This CDR3 is built from 12 residues. Looked up from germline, CDR1 is MDHEN and CDR2 is SYDVKM.